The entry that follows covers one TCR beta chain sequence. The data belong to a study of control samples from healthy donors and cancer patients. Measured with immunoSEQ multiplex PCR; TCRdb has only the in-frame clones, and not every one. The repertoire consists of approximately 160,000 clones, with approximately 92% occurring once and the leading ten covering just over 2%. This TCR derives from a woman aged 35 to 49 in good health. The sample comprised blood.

CDR3: CATSRGGDSRGYTF. CDR3 nucleotides: TGTGCCACCAGCAGAGGGGGCGACTCTCGTGGCTACACCTTC. This rearrangement joins TRBV15 to TRBJ1-2; the D gene is possibly TRBD1 (5 bases). The V end lost 1 base, the J end lost 7 bases, and 13 bases lay between the germline ends. This CDR3 is built from 14 residues. Per germline, CDR1 LNHNV and CDR2 YYDKDF (reference sequence).